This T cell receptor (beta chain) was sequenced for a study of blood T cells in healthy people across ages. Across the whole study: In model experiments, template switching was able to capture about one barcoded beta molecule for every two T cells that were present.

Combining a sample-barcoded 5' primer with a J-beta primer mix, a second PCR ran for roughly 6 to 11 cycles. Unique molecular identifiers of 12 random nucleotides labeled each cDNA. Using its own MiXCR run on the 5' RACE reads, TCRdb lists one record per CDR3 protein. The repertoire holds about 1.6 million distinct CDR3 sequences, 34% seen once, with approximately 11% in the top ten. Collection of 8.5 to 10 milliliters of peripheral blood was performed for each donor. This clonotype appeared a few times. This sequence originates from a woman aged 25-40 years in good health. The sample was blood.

CDR3 bases: TGTGCCAGCAGTGAGCGGTCCAGGGGCACCTATGGCTACACCTTC. The encoded protein is CASSERSRGTYGYTF. The J gene is TRBJ1-2, the V gene TRBV2, with TRBD1 as a possible D gene (6 bases). CDR1 and CDR2 from the germline V gene are SNHLY and FYNNEI. Trimming cost V 3 bases and J 4 bases, with 15 bases left between them. This CDR3 contains 15 residues.